The rows below give T cell receptor beta chains drawn from one sample of a study of shared clonotypes between healthy human individuals. Data came from immunoSEQ multiplex PCR; TCRdb stores just in-frame clones and leaves some out. The sample consists of 470,000 or so clones, around 85% of them appearing once. Sequencing input: PBMCs. These receptors all stem from a woman in her thirties or forties in good health. Some clones in this sample may be carry-over from other donors' samples. Each CDR3 is given with its conserved first and last residue. The D gene is left open where the match is weak. The size of a clone is reported for some rows only, either as once, few or many, or as a class for expanded clones.

v_gene	abundance	d_gene	j_gene	CDR3nt	CDR3aa
TRBV7-9	.	TRBD2	TRBJ2-2	TGTGCCAGCAGCCTAGCGGGAGGCACCGGGGAGCTGTTTTTT	CASSLAGGTGELFF
TRBV18	.	TRBD2	TRBJ2-7	TGTGCCAGCTCACCACTAGCGGGAGGGTCCTACGAGCAGTACTTC	CASSPLAGGSYEQYF
TRBV29-1	.	TRBD2	TRBJ2-1	TGCAGCGTTGACAGACTAGCGGGAGGGCCCCACAATGAGCAGTTCTTC	CSVDRLAGGPHNEQFF
TRBV7-9	.	TRBD2	TRBJ2-7	TGTGCCAGCAGCTTCCCGGGACTAGCGGACGAGCAGTACTTC	CASSFPGLADEQYF
TRBV11-2	.	TRBD2	TRBJ2-7	TGTGCCAGCAGCAATGGACTAGCGGGAGTCGGGGAGCAGTACTTC	CASSNGLAGVGEQYF
TRBV5-6	.	.	TRBJ2-7	TGTGCCAGCAGCTGGGGGACACGCGAGCAGTACTTC	CASSWGTREQYF
TRBV4-1	.	TRBD2	TRBJ2-1	TGCGCCAGCTCCCGACTAGCGGGAGCCCGCTACAATGAGCAGTTCTTC	CASSRLAGARYNEQFF
TRBV7-9	.	.	TRBJ1-1	TGTGCCAGCAGCCCCTCTGACGCGAACACTGAAGCTTTCTTT	CASSPSDANTEAFF
TRBV7-9	.	.	TRBJ1-3	TGTGCCAGCAGCTTGGGAACTCCTATACCCTTCTCTGGAAACACCATATATTTT	CASSLGTPIPFSGNTIYF
TRBV5-1	.	.	TRBJ1-1	TGCGCCAGCAGCTCCCAGGGGAACACTGAAGCTTTCTTT	CASSSQGNTEAFF
TRBV29-1	.	.	TRBJ2-1	TGCAGCGTCGCCCCTACTAACAATGAGCAGTTCTTC	CSVAPTNNEQFF
TRBV29-1	.	.	TRBJ1-1	TGCAGCGCTCGGACCATGGGGAACACTGAAGCTTTCTTT	CSARTMGNTEAFF
TRBV28	.	.	TRBJ1-5	TGTGCCAGCAGCCCCCCTGGGGATCAGCCCCAGCATTTT	CASSPPGDQPQHF
TRBV2	.	.	TRBJ2-5	TGTGCCAGCACCCCAGAAGAGACCCAGTACTTC	CASTPEETQYF
TRBV2	.	TRBD2	TRBJ2-7	TGTGCCAGCCAGCGGGGGGCATGGTCCTACGAGCAGTACTTC	CASQRGAWSYEQYF
TRBV7-9	.	.	TRBJ2-3	TGTGCCAGCAGCGCGTTAGAGGGCCCGACAGATACGCAGTATTTT	CASSALEGPTDTQYF
TRBV29-1	.	.	TRBJ1-4	TGCAGCGTTGTAGGGGGATTAGACAAGTCTAATGAAAAACTGTTTTTT	CSVVGGLDKSNEKLFF
TRBV18	once	.	TRBJ2-7	TGTGCCAGCTCACTCTCACGGGGGGCGGGCCCGGTCCCCCTCTACGAGCAGTACTTC	CASSLSRGAGPVPLYEQYF
TRBV7-9	.	TRBD2	TRBJ2-5	TGTGCCAGCAGTCACGGCGGGAGGGCCATTGAGACCCAGTACTTC	CASSHGGRAIETQYF
TRBV18	.	TRBD1	TRBJ2-7	TGTGCCAGCTCACTCGGACAGGGGATCTCCTACGAGCAGTACTTC	CASSLGQGISYEQYF
TRBV2	few	TRBD1	TRBJ1-1	TGTGCCAGCAGGGGGGACAGGTTGAACACTGAAGCTTTCTTT	CASRGDRLNTEAFF
TRBV27	.	.	TRBJ1-1	TGTGCCAGCAGTTTACCCGGGGACACTGAAGCTTTCTTT	CASSLPGDTEAFF
TRBV28	once	.	TRBJ1-5	TGTGCCAGCAGTTTCCGCAATCAGCCCCAGCATTTT	CASSFRNQPQHF
TRBV15	.	.	TRBJ2-7	TGTGCCACCAGCAGAGGGGGCCCCTACGAGCAGTACTTC	CATSRGGPYEQYF
TRBV11-2	.	.	TRBJ2-3	TGTGCCAGCAGCCCCCGTACTGGAAAGCCTAGCACAGATACGCAGTATTTT	CASSPRTGKPSTDTQYF
TRBV7-3	few	.	TRBJ2-7	TGTGCCAGCAGCTTAGAGGCTAGACGACCCTACGAGCAGTACTTC	CASSLEARRPYEQYF
TRBV4-2	.	.	TRBJ2-1	TGTGCCAGCAGCCAAGAAAAGCCTTGGGGGGCTCAGTTCTTC	CASSQEKPWGAQFF
TRBV29-1	once	TRBD2	TRBJ2-7	TGCAGCGTTGACGCTAGCGGGACCTACGAGCAGTACTTC	CSVDASGTYEQYF
TRBV7-9	.	TRBD1	TRBJ2-4	TGTGCCAGCAGCCGGACAGGGGAGAAAAACATTCAGTACTTC	CASSRTGEKNIQYF
TRBV7-3	.	.	TRBJ1-5	TGTGCCACCGAGAGGACAGATAGCAATCAGCCCCAGCATTTT	CATERTDSNQPQHF
TRBV18	.	.	TRBJ1-2	TGTGCCAGCTCACCACCGTCCACGGCAGGGCAAGGCTACACCTTC	CASSPPSTAGQGYTF
TRBV19	few	TRBD1	TRBJ1-1	TGTGCCAGTAGCCCAGGGGGGGACACTGAAGCTTTCTTT	CASSPGGDTEAFF
TRBV7-8	.	TRBD1	TRBJ2-5	TGTGCCAGCAGCCTCCATGGGACAGCAAATTCCCAAGAGACCCAGTACTTC	CASSLHGTANSQETQYF
TRBV15	.	.	TRBJ1-1	TGTGCCACCAGCAGAGGGGGGTGGGTGAACACTGAAGCTTTCTTT	CATSRGGWVNTEAFF
TRBV7-2	.	.	TRBJ1-2	TGTGCCAGCAGCTTACAGGGCGTCTATGGCTACACCTTC	CASSLQGVYGYTF
TRBV29-1	few	TRBD2	TRBJ2-3	TGCAGCGTTGAGACTAGCGGGGCGAGCACAGATACGCAGTATTTT	CSVETSGASTDTQYF
TRBV4-3	.	.	TRBJ1-4	TGCGCCAGCAGCCCCCGGGGGGGCATTAATGAAAAACTGTTTTTT	CASSPRGGINEKLFF
TRBV19	once	.	TRBJ2-3	TGTGCCAGTAGCGGAGGAGGAATCACAGATACGCAGTATTTT	CASSGGGITDTQYF
TRBV9	once	.	TRBJ2-6	TGTGCCAGCAGCCTGGGGGAATCCTCTGGGGCCAACGTCCTGACTTTC	CASSLGESSGANVLTF
TRBV2	many	.	TRBJ1-4	TGTGCCAGCAGTGAGTCCGGGGCGCGAACTAATGAAAAACTGTTTTTT	CASSESGARTNEKLFF
TRBV7-3	.	TRBD1	TRBJ1-1	TGTGCCAGCAGCTTAAACAGGGGGGACACTGAAGCTTTCTTT	CASSLNRGDTEAFF